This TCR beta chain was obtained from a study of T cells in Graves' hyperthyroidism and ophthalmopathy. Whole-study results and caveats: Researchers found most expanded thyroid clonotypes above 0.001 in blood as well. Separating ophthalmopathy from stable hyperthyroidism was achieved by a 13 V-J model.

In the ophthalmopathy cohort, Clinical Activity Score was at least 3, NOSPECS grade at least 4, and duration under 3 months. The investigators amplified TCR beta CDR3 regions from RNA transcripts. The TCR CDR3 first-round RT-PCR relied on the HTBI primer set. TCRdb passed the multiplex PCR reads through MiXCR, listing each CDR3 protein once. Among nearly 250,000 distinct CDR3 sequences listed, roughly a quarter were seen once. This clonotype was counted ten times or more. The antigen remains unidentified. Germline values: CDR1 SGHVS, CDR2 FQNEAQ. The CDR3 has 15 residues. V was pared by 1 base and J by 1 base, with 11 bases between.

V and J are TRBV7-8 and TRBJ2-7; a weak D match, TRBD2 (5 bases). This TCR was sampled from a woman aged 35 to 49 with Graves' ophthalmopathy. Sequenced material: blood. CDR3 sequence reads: CASSLGLAGSYEQYF. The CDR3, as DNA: TGTGCCAGCAGCTTAGGCCTAGCCGGATCCTACGAGCAGTACTTC.